Described below is a single T cell receptor beta chain sequence and its context. The sample is drawn from a study of blood T cells in healthy people across ages. Sample-barcoded 5' priming and a J-beta primer mix drove a second PCR of about 7 to 11 cycles. A single record per CDR3 protein comes from TCRdb applying MiXCR to the 5' RACE reads. The table has 900,000 to 950,000 distinct CDR3 sequences, 25% to 35% seen once. The V gene's germline CDR1 is MNHEY and CDR2 SVGAGI. Trimming stripped 6 bases from V and 4 bases from J, with 12 bases between. This CDR3 is 13 amino acids long. The data also belong to a second study, concerning T cells of mothers and their children. This second study notes: Reads obtained per mother exceeded 8.5 million TCR beta CDR3 reads, with a few million obtained per child.

The source material was blood. The rearrangement links TRBV6-5 to TRBJ2-5, with D perhaps assigned TRBD1 or TRBD2 (5 bases each). The receptor was derived from a middle-aged woman in good health. CDR3 loop: CASRLAGTETQYF. The CDR3 bases are TGTGCCAGCAGGCTAGCAGGGACAGAGACCCAGTACTTC.